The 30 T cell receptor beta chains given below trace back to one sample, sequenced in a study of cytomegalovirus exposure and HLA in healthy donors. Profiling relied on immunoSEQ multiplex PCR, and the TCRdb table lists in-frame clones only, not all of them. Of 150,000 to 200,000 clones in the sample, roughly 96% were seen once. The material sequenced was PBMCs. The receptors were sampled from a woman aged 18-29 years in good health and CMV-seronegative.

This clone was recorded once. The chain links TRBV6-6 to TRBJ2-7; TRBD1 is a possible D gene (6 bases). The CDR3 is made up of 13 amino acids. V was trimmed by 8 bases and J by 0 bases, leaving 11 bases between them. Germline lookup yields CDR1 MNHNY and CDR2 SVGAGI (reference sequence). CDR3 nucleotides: TGTGCCAGCGATCAGGGGAACTCCTACGAGCAGTACTTC. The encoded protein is CASDQGNSYEQYF.

The CDR3 reads CASTPTGRISTEAFF. Here the CDR3 DNA reads TGTGCCAGTACGCCGACAGGGCGGATAAGCACTGAAGCTTTCTTT. The V and J genes are TRBV19 and TRBJ1-1, with TRBD1 matching over 7 bases. V was pared by 7 bases and J by 4 bases, with 12 bases of the junction left unmatched. Germline-derived CDR1 and CDR2 are LNHDA and SQIVND (reference sequence). CDR3 size: 15 residues.

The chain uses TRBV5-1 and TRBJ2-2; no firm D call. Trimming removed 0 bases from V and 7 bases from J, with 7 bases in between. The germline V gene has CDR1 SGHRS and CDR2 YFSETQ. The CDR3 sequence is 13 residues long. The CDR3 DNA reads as TGCGCCAGCAGCTTGGAGCAAAGCGGGGAGCTGTTTTTT. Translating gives CASSLEQSGELFF.

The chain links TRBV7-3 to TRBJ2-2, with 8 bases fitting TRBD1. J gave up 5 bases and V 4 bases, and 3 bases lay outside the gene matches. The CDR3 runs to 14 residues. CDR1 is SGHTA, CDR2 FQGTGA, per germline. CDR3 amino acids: CASSSTGGTGELFF. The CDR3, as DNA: TGTGCCAGCAGCTCCACAGGGGGAACCGGGGAGCTGTTTTTT.

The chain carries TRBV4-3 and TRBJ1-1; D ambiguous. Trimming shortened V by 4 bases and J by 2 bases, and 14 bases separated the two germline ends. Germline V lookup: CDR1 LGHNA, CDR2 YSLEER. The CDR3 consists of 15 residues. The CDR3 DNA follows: TGCGCCAGCAGCCTCTCGGAGTTCCTTAACACTGAAGCTTTCTTT. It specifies CASSLSEFLNTEAFF.

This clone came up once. CDR3 sequence (DNA): TGTGCCAGCAGTTTATCGCAGGGCTCCTACGAGCAGTACTTC. Protein sequence: CASSLSQGSYEQYF. V is TRBV27 and J is TRBJ2-7; D might be TRBD1 (5 bases). CDR3 length: 14 amino acids. With 0 bases removed from V and 0 bases from J, the gap between germline ends came to 6 bases. Germline V gene sequence: CDR1 MNHEY, CDR2 SMNVEV (reference sequence).

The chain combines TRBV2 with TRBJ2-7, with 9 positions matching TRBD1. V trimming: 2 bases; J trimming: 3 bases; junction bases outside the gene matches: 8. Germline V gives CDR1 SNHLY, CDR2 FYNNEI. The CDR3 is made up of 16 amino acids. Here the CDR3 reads CASSERAGTGYYEQYF. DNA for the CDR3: TGTGCCAGCAGTGAACGGGCCGGGACAGGGTACTACGAGCAGTACTTC.

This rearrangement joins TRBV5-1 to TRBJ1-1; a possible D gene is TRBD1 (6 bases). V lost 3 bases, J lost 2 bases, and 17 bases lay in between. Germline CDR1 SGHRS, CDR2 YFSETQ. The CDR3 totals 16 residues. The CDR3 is CASSSQPGHSNTEAFF. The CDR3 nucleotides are TGCGCCAGCAGCTCACAACCGGGACACAGCAACACTGAAGCTTTCTTT.

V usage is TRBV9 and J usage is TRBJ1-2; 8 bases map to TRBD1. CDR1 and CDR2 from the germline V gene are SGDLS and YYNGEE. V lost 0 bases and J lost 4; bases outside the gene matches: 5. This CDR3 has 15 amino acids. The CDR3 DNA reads TGTGCCAGCAGCGTAGGAGGGACAGGCCTCTATGGCTACACCTTC. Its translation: CASSVGGTGLYGYTF.

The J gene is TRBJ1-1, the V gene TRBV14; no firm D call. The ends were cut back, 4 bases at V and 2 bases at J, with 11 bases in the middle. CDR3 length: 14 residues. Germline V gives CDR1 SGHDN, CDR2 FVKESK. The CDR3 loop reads CASSRPGVNTEAFF. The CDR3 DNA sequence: TGTGCCAGCAGCCGCCCGGGAGTAAACACTGAAGCTTTCTTT.

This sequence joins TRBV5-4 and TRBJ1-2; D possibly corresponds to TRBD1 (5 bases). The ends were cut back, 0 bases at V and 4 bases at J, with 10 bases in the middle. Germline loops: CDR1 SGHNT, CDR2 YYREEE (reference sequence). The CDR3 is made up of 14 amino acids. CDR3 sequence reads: CASSLVQGTYGYTF. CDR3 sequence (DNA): TGTGCCAGCAGCTTGGTCCAGGGTACCTATGGCTACACCTTC.

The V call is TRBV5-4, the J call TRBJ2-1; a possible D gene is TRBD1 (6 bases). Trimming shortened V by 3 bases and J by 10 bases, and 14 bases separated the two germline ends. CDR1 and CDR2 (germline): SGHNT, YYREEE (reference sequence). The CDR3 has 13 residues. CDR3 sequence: CASSWHVGGEQFF. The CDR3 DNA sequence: TGTGCCAGCAGCTGGCATGTAGGGGGAGAGCAGTTCTTC. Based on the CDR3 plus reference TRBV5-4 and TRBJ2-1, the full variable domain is ETGVTQSPTHLIKTRGQQVTLRCSSQSGHNTVSWYQQALGQGPQFIFQYYREEENGRGNFPPRFSGLQFPNYSSELNVNALELDDSALYLCASSWHVGGEQFFGPGTRLTVL.

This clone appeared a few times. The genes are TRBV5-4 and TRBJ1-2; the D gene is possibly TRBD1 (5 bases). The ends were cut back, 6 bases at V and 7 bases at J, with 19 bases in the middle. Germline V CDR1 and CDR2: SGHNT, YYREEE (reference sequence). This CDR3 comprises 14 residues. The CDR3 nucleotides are TGTGCCAGCACCGTGGGGGGGACTCGAGCTGGCTACACCTTC. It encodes CASTVGGTRAGYTF.

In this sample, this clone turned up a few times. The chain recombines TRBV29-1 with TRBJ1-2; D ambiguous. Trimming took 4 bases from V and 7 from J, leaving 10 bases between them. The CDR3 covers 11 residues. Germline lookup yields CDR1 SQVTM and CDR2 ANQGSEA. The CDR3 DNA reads TGCAGCGTTGGTTTGGGAGTTGGCTACACCTTC. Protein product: CSVGLGVGYTF.

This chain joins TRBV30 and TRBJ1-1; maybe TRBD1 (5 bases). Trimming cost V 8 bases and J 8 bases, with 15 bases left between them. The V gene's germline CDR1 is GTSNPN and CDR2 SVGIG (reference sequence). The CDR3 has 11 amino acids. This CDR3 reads CAGKAGNEAFF. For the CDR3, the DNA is TGTGCCGGGAAAGCAGGGAACGAAGCTTTCTTT.

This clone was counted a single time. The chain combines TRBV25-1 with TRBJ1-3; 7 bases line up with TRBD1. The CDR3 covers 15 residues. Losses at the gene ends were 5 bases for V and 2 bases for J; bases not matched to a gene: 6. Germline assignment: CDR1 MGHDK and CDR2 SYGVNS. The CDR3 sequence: CASSPLTGPGNTIYF. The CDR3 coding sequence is TGTGCCAGCAGTCCACTGACAGGGCCTGGAAACACCATATATTTT. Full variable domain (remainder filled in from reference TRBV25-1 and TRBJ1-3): EADIYQTPRYLVIGTGKKITLECSQTMGHDKMYWYQQDPGMELHLIHYSYGVNSTEKGDLSSESTVSRIRTEHFPLTLESARPSHTSQYLCASSPLTGPGNTIYFGEGSWLTVV.

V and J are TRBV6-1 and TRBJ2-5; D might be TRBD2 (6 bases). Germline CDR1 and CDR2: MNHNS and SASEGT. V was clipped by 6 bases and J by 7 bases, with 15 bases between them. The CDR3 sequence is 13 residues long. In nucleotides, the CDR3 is TGTGCCAGCAGACAAAATAGCGGAGGGACCCAGTACTTC. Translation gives CASRQNSGGTQYF.

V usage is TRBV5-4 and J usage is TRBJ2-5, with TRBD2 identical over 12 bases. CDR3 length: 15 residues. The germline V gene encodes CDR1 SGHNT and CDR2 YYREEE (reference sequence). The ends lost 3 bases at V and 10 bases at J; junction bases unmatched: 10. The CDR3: CASSSALAGGRDQYF. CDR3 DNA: TGTGCCAGCAGCTCCGCGCTAGCGGGGGGGCGGGACCAGTACTTC.

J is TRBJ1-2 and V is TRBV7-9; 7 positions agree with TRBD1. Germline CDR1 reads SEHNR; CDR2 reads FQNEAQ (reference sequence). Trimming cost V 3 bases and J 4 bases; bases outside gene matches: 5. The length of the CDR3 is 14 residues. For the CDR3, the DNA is TGTGCCAGCAGCTTTAGGGACAGACCCTATGGCTACACCTTC. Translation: CASSFRDRPYGYTF.

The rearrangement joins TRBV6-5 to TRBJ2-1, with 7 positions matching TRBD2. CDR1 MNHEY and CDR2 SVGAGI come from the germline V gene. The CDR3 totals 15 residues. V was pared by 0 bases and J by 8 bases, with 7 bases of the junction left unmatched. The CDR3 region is CASSYSTGAGDEQFF. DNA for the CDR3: TGTGCCAGCAGTTACTCGACCGGGGCGGGGGATGAGCAGTTCTTC.

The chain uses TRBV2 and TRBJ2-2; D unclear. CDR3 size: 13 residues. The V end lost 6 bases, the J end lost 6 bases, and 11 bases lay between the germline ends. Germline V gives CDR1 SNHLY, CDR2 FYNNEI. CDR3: CASSLGVPGELFF. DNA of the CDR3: TGTGCCAGCAGCCTCGGTGTTCCCGGGGAGCTGTTTTTT.

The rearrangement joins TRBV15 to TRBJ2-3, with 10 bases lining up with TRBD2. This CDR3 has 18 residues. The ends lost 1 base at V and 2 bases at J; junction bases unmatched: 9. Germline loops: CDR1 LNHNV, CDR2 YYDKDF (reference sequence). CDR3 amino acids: CATSRGGVAGGHTDTQYF. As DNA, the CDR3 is TGTGCCACCAGCAGAGGGGGCGTAGCGGGGGGACACACAGATACGCAGTATTTT.

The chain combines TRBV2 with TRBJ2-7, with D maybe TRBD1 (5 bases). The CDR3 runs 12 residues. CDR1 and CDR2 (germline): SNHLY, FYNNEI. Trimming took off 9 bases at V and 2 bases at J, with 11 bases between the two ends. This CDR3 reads CASWGSPYEQYF. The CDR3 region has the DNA TGTGCCAGTTGGGGCAGTCCCTACGAGCAGTACTTC.

The CDR3 loop is CASGPGETQYF. The CDR3 region has the DNA TGCGCCAGCGGGCCCGGAGAGACCCAGTACTTC. The chain joins TRBV5-1 to TRBJ2-5; D gene ambiguous. V was cut by 7 bases and J by 4 bases, with 8 bases left in between. The CDR3 is 11 amino acids. Germline V gene data show CDR1 as SGHRS and CDR2 as YFSETQ.

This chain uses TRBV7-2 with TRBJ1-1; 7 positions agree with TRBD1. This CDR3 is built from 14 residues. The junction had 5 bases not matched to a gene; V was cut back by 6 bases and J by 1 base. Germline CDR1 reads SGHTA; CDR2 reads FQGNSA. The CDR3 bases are TGTGCCAGCAGTCAGGGGGGCTGGAACACTGAAGCTTTCTTT. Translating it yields CASSQGGWNTEAFF. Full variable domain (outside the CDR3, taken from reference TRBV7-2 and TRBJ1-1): GAGVSQSPSNKVTEKGKDVELRCDPISGHTALYWYRQSLGQGLEFLIYFQGNSAPDKSGLPSDRFSAERTGGSVSTLTIQRTQQEDSAVYLCASSQGGWNTEAFFGQGTRLTVV.

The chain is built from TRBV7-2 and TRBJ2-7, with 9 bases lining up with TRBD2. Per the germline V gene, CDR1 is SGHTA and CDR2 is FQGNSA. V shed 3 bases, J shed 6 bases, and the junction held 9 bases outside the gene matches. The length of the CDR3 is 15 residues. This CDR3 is CASSFTGGGASEQYF. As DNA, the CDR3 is TGTGCCAGCAGCTTCACCGGCGGGGGGGCGTCCGAGCAGTACTTC.

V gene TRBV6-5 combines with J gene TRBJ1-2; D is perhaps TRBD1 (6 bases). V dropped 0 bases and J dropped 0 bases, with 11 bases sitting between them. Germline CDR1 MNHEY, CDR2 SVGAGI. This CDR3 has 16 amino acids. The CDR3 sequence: CASSYSGQLPNYGYTF. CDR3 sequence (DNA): TGTGCCAGCAGTTACTCCGGACAGCTCCCTAACTATGGCTACACCTTC.

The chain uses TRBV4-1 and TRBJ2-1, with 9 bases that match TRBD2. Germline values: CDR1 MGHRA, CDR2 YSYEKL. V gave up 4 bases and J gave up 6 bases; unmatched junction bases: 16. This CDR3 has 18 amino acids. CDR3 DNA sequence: TGCGCCAGCAGCCCGGGGCTAGCGGGGAGGGTCTTTGGCAATGAGCAGTTCTTC. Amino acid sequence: CASSPGLAGRVFGNEQFF.

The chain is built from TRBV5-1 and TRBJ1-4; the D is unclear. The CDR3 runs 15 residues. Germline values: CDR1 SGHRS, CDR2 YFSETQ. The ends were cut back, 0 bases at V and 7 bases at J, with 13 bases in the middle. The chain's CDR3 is CASSLVVGLSEKLFF. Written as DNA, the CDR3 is TGCGCCAGCAGCTTGGTTGTGGGCTTGAGTGAAAAACTGTTTTTT.

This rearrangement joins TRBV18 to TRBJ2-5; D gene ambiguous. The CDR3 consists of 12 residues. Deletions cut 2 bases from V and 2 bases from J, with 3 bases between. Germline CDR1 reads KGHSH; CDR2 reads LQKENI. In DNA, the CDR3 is TGTGCCAGCTCACCATCACAAGAGACCCAGTACTTC. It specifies CASSPSQETQYF.